This T cell receptor (beta chain) was recorded in a study of blood T cell repertoires in COVID-19. TCRdb's copy holds only in-frame clones and misses some; the assay was immunoSEQ multiplex PCR. The data contain about 260,000 clones, 86% of them singletons. Trimming at V came to 5 bases and at J to 5 bases, leaving 5 bases not matched to a gene. The length of the CDR3 is 15 residues. The germline V gene encodes CDR1 SGHAT and CDR2 FQNNGV. Cohort placement rested on clinical history that participants reported themselves. The TCR originated in a woman aged 45-65 years who had recovered from COVID-19. This chain joins TRBV11-2 and TRBJ2-2; TRBD2 matches 10 bases. Sequenced sample: PBMCs or T cells enriched from blood (not recorded which). The chain's CDR3 is CASSQLAGETGELFF. The CDR3 bases are TGTGCCAGCAGCCAGCTAGCGGGGGAAACCGGGGAGCTGTTTTTT.